A selection of T cell receptor beta chains follows, all from one sample in a study of T cells in Graves' hyperthyroidism and ophthalmopathy. TCRdb analysed the multiplex PCR reads with MiXCR anew, one entry per CDR3 protein. The repertoire holds 500,000 to 800,000 distinct CDR3 sequences, with roughly 46% as singletons. The specimen was peripheral blood or thyroid tissue (not recorded which). The receptors originated from an adult man with Graves' disease, either hyperthyroidism or ophthalmopathy (not recorded which). CDR3s include the opening cysteine and the closing phenylalanine or tryptophan. Fields, in order: V gene, CDR3 protein.

TRBV7-9,CASNVTGRKDTEAFF
TRBV9,CASSALTTNTEAFF
TRBV6-2/TRBV6-3,CASSYSRGAYGYTF
TRBV19,CASSIPGTNTEAFF
TRBV20-1,CSASALAGGQGKETQYF
TRBV5-1,CASSLARGQGNTEAFF
TRBV25-1,CASRLTGAGIVYGYTF
TRBV10-3,CAISGSQGYSPLHF
TRBV7-9,CASSLPPGAETQYF
TRBV5-4,CASSLPGRDSPLHF
TRBV12-3/TRBV12-4,CASRRDSRNTIYF
TRBV7-8,CASSLARGSGRELFF
TRBV7-9,CASSMDSPYEQYF
TRBV2,CASREKDTRGYTF
TRBV10-2,CASRTRTGPLLNTEAFF